The 27 T cell receptor beta chains presented below share a single source sample, sequenced in a study of blood T cell repertoires in COVID-19. TCRdb keeps only in-frame clones here, not all; method: immunoSEQ multiplex PCR. The table has about 210,000 clones, under 90% seen once; the top ten hold around 8.9%. The sequenced sample consisted of PBMCs or T cells enriched from blood (not recorded which). Every receptor here comes from a woman aged 45-65 years with acute COVID-19.

V usage is TRBV7-8 and J usage is TRBJ1-4, with D perhaps TRBD1 (5 bases). Trimming pared 1 base from V and 11 bases from J, leaving 14 bases between. This CDR3 is 14 amino acids long. The germline CDR1 and CDR2 sequences are SGHVS and FQNEAQ. The CDR3 loop is CASSLGGPMGKLFF. CDR3 bases: TGTGCCAGCAGCTTAGGGGGCCCAATGGGGAAACTGTTTTTT.

Points on this clone: In the same sample, other DNA sequences code for this CDR3. This chain links TRBV7-2 with TRBJ2-3, with 12 bases aligning to TRBD2. CDR1 and CDR2 (germline): SGHTA, FQGNSA. The CDR3 extends over 16 amino acids. Losses at the gene ends were 1 base for V and 6 bases for J; bases not matched to a gene: 5. The CDR3 protein is CASSLGLAGAGDTQYF. DNA of the CDR3: TGTGCCAGCAGCTTAGGACTAGCGGGGGCTGGGGATACGCAGTATTTT.

This chain uses TRBV28 with TRBJ1-6; D gene unclear. This CDR3 has 14 amino acids. Trimming shortened V by 4 bases and J by 11 bases, and 15 bases separated the two germline ends. Germline CDR1 and CDR2: MDHEN and SYDVKM. CDR3 bases: TGTGCCAGCAGTTCTCCAAGTTTGCAGACACCCCTCCACTTT. It translates to CASSSPSLQTPLHF.

This chain joins TRBV10-3 and TRBJ2-5; TRBD1 aligns across 7 bases. Germline V gene sequence: CDR1 ENHRY, CDR2 SYGVKD. This CDR3 has 15 amino acids. V lost 10 bases to trimming and J lost 4 bases; unmatched junction nucleotides: 15. This CDR3 reads CATHTGESGRETQYF. Here the CDR3 DNA reads TGTGCCACCCATACAGGGGAGTCGGGTAGAGAGACCCAGTACTTC.

The V call is TRBV5-4, the J call TRBJ2-1; TRBD2 aligns across 8 bases. The germline gives CDR1 SGHNT, CDR2 YYREEE (reference sequence). CDR3 length: 16 residues. V shed 0 bases, J shed 6 bases, and the junction held 8 bases outside the gene matches. CDR3 loop: CASSLAPSGRGNEQFF. The CDR3 region has the DNA TGTGCCAGCAGCTTGGCCCCCAGCGGGAGAGGCAATGAGCAGTTCTTC.

Concerning this clone itself: Other DNA sequences in the same sample also yield this CDR3. J is TRBJ2-7 and V is TRBV18; D unclear. The CDR3 is 14 amino acids. Trimming left V 2 bases short and J 0 bases short, with 8 bases between. Germline V lookup: CDR1 KGHSH, CDR2 LQKENI. CDR3 sequence reads: CASSPGGSSYEQYF. As DNA, the CDR3 is TGTGCCAGCTCACCAGGCGGCAGCTCCTACGAGCAGTACTTC.

This clone is a singleton in its sample. The V and J genes are TRBV20-1 and TRBJ1-2, with TRBD1 matching over 8 bases. V was clipped by 3 bases and J by 11 bases; unmatched bases: 2. Germline assignment: CDR1 DFQATT and CDR2 SNEGSKA (reference sequence). There are 10 residues in the CDR3. CDR3 DNA: TGCAGTGCTAGGGACAGGGTTTACACCTTC. Translation: CSARDRVYTF.

The table lists this clone with a few counts. V gene TRBV18 combines with J gene TRBJ2-2; perhaps TRBD1 as D (5 bases). There are 16 residues in the CDR3. The V gene's germline CDR1 is KGHSH and CDR2 LQKENI. V was clipped by 0 bases and J by 1 base, with 9 bases between them. CDR3 in amino acids: CASSPPKGRNTGELFF. CDR3 sequence (DNA): TGTGCCAGCTCACCACCCAAGGGGCGGAACACCGGGGAGCTGTTTTTT.

CDR3 amino acids: CAWSIGGAETQYF. The CDR3 nucleotides read TGTGCCTGGAGTATAGGGGGCGCGGAGACCCAGTACTTC. The chain carries TRBV30 and TRBJ2-5; 7 bases agree with TRBD1. Per germline, CDR1 GTSNPN and CDR2 SVGIG (reference sequence). The CDR3 totals 13 residues. After removal of 2 bases from V and 5 bases from J, the junction contained 5 bases not matched to a gene.

This clone was seen only once. The chain is built from TRBV18 and TRBJ2-3, with D tentatively TRBD1 (5 bases). The V gene's germline CDR1 is KGHSH and CDR2 LQKENI. This CDR3 spans 15 amino acids. V lost 5 bases, J lost 3 bases, and 15 bases lay in between. The CDR3 DNA follows: TGTGCCAGCTCAAAGGACACTCTCCAGACAGATACGCAGTATTTT. It is translated as CASSKDTLQTDTQYF.

V and J are TRBV5-6 and TRBJ2-4; a weak D match, TRBD2 (7 bases). Germline-derived CDR1 and CDR2 are SGHDT and YYEEEE. The CDR3 consists of 16 residues. Trimming took off 1 base at V and 1 base at J, with 12 bases between the two ends. The CDR3 here is CASSLPGGDAKNIQYF. The CDR3 coding sequence is TGTGCCAGCAGCTTGCCGGGGGGCGATGCCAAAAACATTCAGTACTTC.

V is TRBV6-2 or TRBV6-3 and J is TRBJ2-1, with D perhaps matching TRBD2 (6 bases). The germline CDR1 and CDR2 sequences are MNHEY and SVGEGT. This CDR3 comprises 18 residues. Trimming stripped 2 bases from V and 10 bases from J, with 27 bases between. CDR3 loop: CASSYPPRAGGAGGEQFF. CDR3 nucleotide sequence: TGTGCCAGCAGTTACCCCCCAAGGGCTGGAGGGGCTGGGGGGGAGCAGTTCTTC.

CDR3 in amino acids: CATVDRGSQKATQYF. The CDR3 DNA sequence: TGTGCCACCGTTGACAGGGGATCCCAGAAGGCTACGCAGTATTTT. V gene TRBV28 combines with J gene TRBJ2-3, with 8 bases aligning to TRBD1. Losses at the gene ends were 10 bases for V and 8 bases for J; bases not matched to a gene: 17. Germline V gene data show CDR1 as MDHEN and CDR2 as SYDVKM. The CDR3 contains 15 residues.

The genes are TRBV4-1 and TRBJ2-7; TRBD2 aligns across 14 bases. This CDR3 is 18 amino acids long. The germline gives CDR1 MGHRA, CDR2 YSYEKL. V trimming: 1 base; J trimming: 4 bases; junction bases outside the gene matches: 9. The CDR3 DNA reads as TGCGCCAGCAGCCAAGTAGGGCTTGGGACTAGCGGGGGTTACGAGCAGTACTTC. It is translated as CASSQVGLGTSGGYEQYF.

The genes are TRBV6-7 and TRBJ2-2; 8 nucleotides align to TRBD2. TRBV6-7 counts as an open reading frame of uncertain function. The CDR3 contains 15 residues. V trimming: 6 bases; J trimming: 9 bases; junction bases outside the gene matches: 12. The CDR3 region is CASSSTLLAGWELFF. CDR3 coding DNA: TGTGCCAGCAGCTCCACTCTGTTAGCGGGATGGGAGCTGTTTTTT.

The CDR3, as DNA: TGTGCCAGCAGTGAGAGAGCCGGGACAGGCTATTCTAAACTGTTTTTT. It yields the protein CASSERAGTGYSKLFF. The V and J genes are TRBV28 and TRBJ1-4; 8 bases agree with TRBD1. The CDR3 has 16 residues. CDR1 and CDR2 (germline): MDHEN, SYDVKM. The V and J ends lost 5 bases and 11 bases, in that order; junction bases with no gene match: 16.

This sequence joins TRBV7-2 and TRBJ1-3; 9 nucleotides agree with TRBD1. V was pared by 2 bases and J by 4 bases, with 6 bases of the junction left unmatched. Germline CDR1 is SGHTA and CDR2 is FQGNSA. The CDR3 has 16 residues. The CDR3 protein is CASSLNHRGLGNTIYF. In DNA, the CDR3 is TGTGCCAGCAGCTTAAATCACAGGGGGCTCGGAAACACCATATATTTT.

J is TRBJ1-2 and V is TRBV18; no definite D call. Germline V gene lookup returns CDR1 KGHSH and CDR2 LQKENI. CDR3 size: 15 residues. The V end was cut by 8 bases, the J end by 7 bases, with 23 bases between. CDR3 sequence: CASRTTATWAGGYTF. CDR3 in DNA: TGTGCCAGCCGCACCACCGCTACGTGGGCCGGTGGCTACACCTTC.

This rearrangement joins TRBV3-1 (or the pseudogene TRBV3-2) to TRBJ1-2; 7 bases agree with TRBD1. The CDR3 is made up of 15 amino acids. V lost 4 bases to trimming and J lost 4 bases; unmatched junction nucleotides: 9. CDR1 is LGHDT and CDR2 is YNNKEL in the germline V gene (reference sequence). The CDR3 loop reads CASSPQQGGTYGYTF. DNA for the CDR3: TGTGCCAGCAGCCCCCAGCAGGGGGGTACCTATGGCTACACCTTC.

The CDR3 region has the DNA TGTGCCTGGAGTGTTATGGCTACCGGGGATGAGCAGTTCTTC. Protein sequence: CAWSVMATGDEQFF. This chain connects TRBV30 to TRBJ2-1; D perhaps matches TRBD2 (5 bases). V lost 0 bases, J lost 8 bases, and 14 bases lay in between. Germline loops: CDR1 GTSNPN, CDR2 SVGIG (reference sequence). The CDR3 spans 14 residues.

The chain is built from TRBV19 and TRBJ1-3, with D unresolved. The CDR3 covers 15 residues. The ends were cut back, 3 bases at V and 0 bases at J, with 9 bases in the middle. Looked up from germline, CDR1 is LNHDA and CDR2 is SQIVND (reference sequence). CDR3 sequence reads: CASSIADLSGNTIYF. The CDR3 DNA reads as TGTGCCAGTAGTATTGCAGATCTCTCTGGAAACACCATATATTTT.

This chain uses TRBV6-6 with TRBJ2-1; D is unclear. Germline CDR1 reads MNHNY; CDR2 reads SVGAGI (reference sequence). This CDR3 is built from 14 residues. The germline V and J ends were trimmed by 2 bases and 0 bases, with 5 bases remaining between them. CDR3 nucleotides: TGTGCCAGCAGTTACCGAGGCTCCTACAATGAGCAGTTCTTC. Translated, it gives CASSYRGSYNEQFF.

This chain uses TRBV27 with TRBJ2-7, with 8 nucleotides matching TRBD1. This CDR3 region has 13 residues. Germline assignment: CDR1 MNHEY and CDR2 SMNVEV (reference sequence). Trimming cost V 8 bases and J 4 bases; bases outside gene matches: 7. CDR3: CASRRTGQYEQYF. The CDR3 DNA reads TGTGCCAGCCGTAGGACAGGGCAATACGAGCAGTACTTC.

The chain links TRBV19 to TRBJ1-4; the match to TRBD1 covers 7 bases. The CDR3 has 18 amino acids. V lost 5 bases and J lost 6; bases outside the gene matches: 18. Germline V gene lookup returns CDR1 LNHDA and CDR2 SQIVND (reference sequence). CDR3 residues: CASSPRGGGDRVYEKLFF. CDR3 DNA sequence: TGTGCCAGTAGTCCTCGAGGCGGAGGAGACAGGGTGTATGAAAAACTGTTTTTT.

The chain is built from TRBV5-8 and TRBJ2-1; TRBD1 might be the D (6 bases). CDR1 and CDR2 (germline): SGHTS, YDEGEE. There are 15 residues in the CDR3. The V gene lost 5 bases and the J gene lost 0 bases, with 12 bases spanning the gap. The CDR3 DNA follows: TGTGCCAGCAGAATTACAGGGAACTCCTACAATGAGCAGTTCTTC. This gives the protein CASRITGNSYNEQFF.

A single count supports this clone. The rearrangement links TRBV28 to TRBJ2-7; 9 bases align to TRBD1. The CDR3 spans 15 residues. Germline values: CDR1 MDHEN, CDR2 SYDVKM. The trim removed 7 bases at V and 0 bases at J, leaving 7 bases unmatched. The CDR3 sequence is CASTPGQGHSYEQYF. Here the CDR3 DNA reads TGTGCCAGCACCCCGGGACAGGGTCACTCCTACGAGCAGTACTTC.

The V gene is TRBV7-2, the J gene TRBJ2-1; TRBD2 matches 15 bases. The germline CDR1 and CDR2 sequences are SGHTA and FQGNSA. This CDR3 region has 19 residues. The V gene end was trimmed by 5 bases and the J gene end by 5 bases; junction bases not matched to a gene: 13. CDR3 protein: CASSIYYAGLAGGNNEQFF. DNA of the CDR3: TGTGCCAGCAGCATCTATTATGCTGGACTAGCGGGAGGGAACAATGAGCAGTTCTTC.